These 8 T cell receptor delta chains were sequenced from one sample in a study of gamma-delta chains in newborns, infants, children. TCRdb fed the reads to CATT. The table includes about 6,100 delta-chain clones, around 2.5% detected once. Sequenced input: blood. The receptors here all came from a child who was a newborn, infant or young child, either healthy, febrile or measles-vaccinated (not recorded which).

This clone was picked up a small number of times. A much larger clone differs from this one at a single base, so this may be a read error. Other nucleotide sequences in the sample specify the same CDR3. The chain recombines TRDV2 with TRDJ1, with TRDD3 matching 7 bases. CDR1 GEAIGNYY and CDR2 EKD come from the germline V gene. This CDR3 has 12 residues. In DNA, the CDR3 is TGTGCCTGTGACTGGGGGACCGATAAACTCATTTTT. It encodes CACDWGTDKLIF.

This clone showed up just a few times. A much larger clonotype is one base distant, so this may be a read error. This sample includes further DNA sequences coding for the same CDR3. The rearrangement links TRDV2 to TRDJ3; 9 bases are shared with TRDD3. After removal of 3 bases from V and 2 bases from J, the junction contained 4 bases not matched to a gene. The length of the CDR3 is 17 residues. Germline CDR1 reads GEAIGNYY; CDR2 reads EKD. The CDR3 protein is CACDAGGSAWDTRQMFF. The CDR3 DNA reads TGTGCCTGTGACGCTGGGGGATCGGCCTGGGACACCCGACAGATGTTTTTC.

This clone is categorized as medium-sized (0.01 to 0.1%). This chain connects TRDV2 to TRDJ1; 7 bases map to TRDD3. In germline, CDR1 is GEAIGNYY, CDR2 EKD. J lost 0 bases, V lost 0 bases, and 9 bases had no gene match. This CDR3 has 17 amino acids. In nucleotides, the CDR3 is TGTGCCTGTGACACCGTAGGAGGGGGATTCCACACCGATAAACTCATCTTT. Translation gives CACDTVGGGFHTDKLIF.

The sample holds a few counts of this clone. TCRdb's protein, taken from a much larger clone, differs from this DNA's translation at residue 4, likely owing to a read error; the protein displayed comes from the DNA. The V call is TRDV2, the J call TRDJ3; 11 bases are shared with TRDD3. The CDR3 runs to 17 residues. Germline V gene data show CDR1 as GEAIGNYY and CDR2 as EKD. J lost 1 base, V lost 5 bases, and 3 bases had no gene match. CDR3 coding DNA: TGTGCCTGTGCCAACTGGGGGATATCCTGGGACACCCGACAGATGTTTTTC. Translated, it gives CACANWGISWDTRQMFF.

This clone counts as large. Different DNA sequences within this sample yield the same CDR3. The chain uses TRDV2 and TRDJ1, with a possible D match to TRDD3 (6 bases). V was clipped by 0 bases and J by 4 bases, with 11 bases between them. CDR1 and CDR2 (germline): GEAIGNYY, EKD. CDR3 length: 14 amino acids. DNA for the CDR3: TGTGCCTGTGACACCGTGGGGGTCGTCGATAAACTCATCTTT. This gives the protein CACDTVGVVDKLIF.

Worth noting for this clone: At residue 7, TCRdb's protein is not the same as the translated DNA, so the protein here was read from the DNA. The chain joins TRDV2 to TRDJ2; possible D gene TRDD3, 5 bases. The germline V gene encodes CDR1 GEAIGNYY and CDR2 EKD. The ends were cut back, 2 bases at V and 0 bases at J, with 18 bases in the middle. The CDR3 is 18 amino acids. The CDR3 loop reads CACDILEDRDSLTAQLFF. Written as DNA, the CDR3 is TGTGCCTGTGACATACTGGAGGATAGAGATTCTTTGACAGCACAACTCTTCTTT.

This clone has a handful of counts. TCRdb's protein for this DNA is that of a much larger clone and differs from the translation at residue 8, likely a read error; the protein shown is the DNA translation. The rearrangement uses TRDV2 and TRDJ3, with a tentative D call TRDD3 (6 bases). The CDR3 totals 18 residues. CDR1 is GEAIGNYY, CDR2 EKD, per germline. Trimming stripped 0 bases from V and 0 bases from J, with 11 bases between. CDR3 nucleotides: TGTGCCTGTGACACCTGGGGGCATAGCTCCTGGGACACCCGACAGATGTTTTTC. This gives the protein CACDTWGHSSWDTRQMFF.

This clone was counted only a few times. J is TRDJ3 and V is TRDV2; 10 bases are shared with TRDD3. The CDR3 totals 20 residues. Germline trimming cut 4 bases from V and 0 bases from J; bases unmatched to any gene: 11. CDR1 GEAIGNYY and CDR2 EKD come from the germline V gene. CDR3 in DNA: TGTGCCTGTGATCATACTGGGGGATGGTCGAGCTCCTGGGACACCCGACAGATGTTTTTC. Translated, it gives CACDHTGGWSSSWDTRQMFF.